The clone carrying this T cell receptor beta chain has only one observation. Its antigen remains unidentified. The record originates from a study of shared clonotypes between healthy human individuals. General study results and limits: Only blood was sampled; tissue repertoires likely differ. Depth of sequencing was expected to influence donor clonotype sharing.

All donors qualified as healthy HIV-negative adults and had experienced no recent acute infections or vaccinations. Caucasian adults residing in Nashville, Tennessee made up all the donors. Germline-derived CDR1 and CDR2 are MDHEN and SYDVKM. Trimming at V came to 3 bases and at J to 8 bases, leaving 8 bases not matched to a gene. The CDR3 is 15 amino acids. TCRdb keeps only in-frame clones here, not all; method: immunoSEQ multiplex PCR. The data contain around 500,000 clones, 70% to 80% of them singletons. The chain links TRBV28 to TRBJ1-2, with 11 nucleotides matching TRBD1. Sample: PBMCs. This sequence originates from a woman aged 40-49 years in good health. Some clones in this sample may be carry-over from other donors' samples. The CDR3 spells CASSFGGTGGFGYTF. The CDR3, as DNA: TGTGCCAGCAGTTTCGGTGGGACAGGGGGTTTCGGCTACACCTTC.